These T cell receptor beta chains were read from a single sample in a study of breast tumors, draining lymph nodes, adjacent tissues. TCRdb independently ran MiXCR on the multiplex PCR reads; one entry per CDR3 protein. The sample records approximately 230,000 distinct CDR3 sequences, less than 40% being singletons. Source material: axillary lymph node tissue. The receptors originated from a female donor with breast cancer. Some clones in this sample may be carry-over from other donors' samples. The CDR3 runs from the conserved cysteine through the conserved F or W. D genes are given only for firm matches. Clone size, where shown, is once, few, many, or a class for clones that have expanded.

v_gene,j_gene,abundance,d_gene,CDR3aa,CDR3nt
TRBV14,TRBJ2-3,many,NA,CASSRDSIFGDTQYF,TGTGCCAGCAGCCGGGATAGTATCTTTGGAGATACGCAGTATTTT
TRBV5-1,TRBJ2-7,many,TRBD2,CASSLGGAGVIYEQYF,TGCGCCAGCAGCTTGGGGGGAGCGGGGGTAATATACGAGCAGTACTTC
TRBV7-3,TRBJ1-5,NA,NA,CASSLREKKRDDSNQPQHF,TGTGCCAGCAGCTTGCGGGAAAAAAAACGGGACGATAGCAATCAGCCCCAGCATTTT
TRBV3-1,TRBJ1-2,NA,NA,CASSQNGVYGYTF,TGTGCCAGCAGCCAAAACGGTGTCTATGGCTACACCTTC
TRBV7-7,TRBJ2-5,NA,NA,CASSQQNTQETQYF,TGTGCTAGCAGCCAACAGAATACACAAGAGACCCAGTACTTC
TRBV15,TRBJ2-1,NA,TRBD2,CATSIGLADNEQFF,TGTGCCACCAGTATAGGACTAGCAGACAATGAGCAGTTCTTC
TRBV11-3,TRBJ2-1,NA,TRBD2,CASSWDGPPGGLAGYNEQFF,TGTGCCAGCAGCTGGGATGGTCCCCCGGGGGGACTAGCGGGGTACAATGAGCAGTTCTTC
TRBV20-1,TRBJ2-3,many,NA,CSAVLFGRSTDTQYF,TGCAGTGCTGTCCTTTTCGGGAGAAGTACAGATACGCAGTATTTT
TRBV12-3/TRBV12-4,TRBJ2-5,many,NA,CASSPGLLTTQYF,TGTGCCAGCAGTCCGGGCCTTTTAACGACCCAGTACTTC
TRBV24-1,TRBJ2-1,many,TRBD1,CATSAQSSDRGYNEQFF,TGTGCCACCAGTGCCCAGTCCTCGGACAGGGGCTACAATGAGCAGTTCTTC
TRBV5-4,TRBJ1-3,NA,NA,CASSPTGRGNSGNTIYF,TGTGCCAGCAGCCCGACCGGACGGGGGAACTCTGGAAACACCATATATTTT
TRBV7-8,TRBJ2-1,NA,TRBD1,CASSTGTGTGENEQFF,TGTGCCAGCAGCACAGGCACCGGGACAGGGGAGAATGAGCAGTTCTTC
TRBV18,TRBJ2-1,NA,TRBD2,CASSPGLADNEQFF,TGTGCCAGCTCACCGGGACTAGCAGACAATGAGCAGTTCTTC
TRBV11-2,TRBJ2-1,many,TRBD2,CASTPGLAGGNHEQFF,TGTGCCAGCACCCCTGGACTAGCGGGAGGTAACCATGAGCAGTTCTTC
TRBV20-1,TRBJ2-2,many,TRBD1,CSAKPTGTGSGELFF,TGCAGTGCCAAGCCAACCGGGACAGGTTCCGGGGAGCTGTTTTTT
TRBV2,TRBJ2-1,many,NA,CASSESRVTSYNEQFF,TGTGCCAGCAGTGAATCTAGGGTAACCTCCTACAATGAGCAGTTCTTC
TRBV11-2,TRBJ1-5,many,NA,CASSLDLGNQPQHF,TGTGCCAGCAGCTTAGATCTAGGCAATCAGCCCCAGCATTTT
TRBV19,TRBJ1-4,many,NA,CASSLGFTNEKLFF,TGTGCCAGTAGTTTGGGGTTCACTAATGAAAAACTGTTTTTT
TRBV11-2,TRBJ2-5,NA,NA,CASSSLQGGARETQYF,TGTGCCAGCAGCTCCTTACAGGGGGGGGCGCGAGAGACCCAGTACTTC
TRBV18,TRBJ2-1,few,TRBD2,CASSPIAGVGNEQFF,TGTGCCAGCTCACCAATAGCGGGAGTTGGCAATGAGCAGTTCTTC
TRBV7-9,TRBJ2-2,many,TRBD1,CASSQGTGGFTGELFF,TGTGCCAGCAGCCAAGGGACAGGGGGCTTCACCGGGGAGCTGTTTTTT
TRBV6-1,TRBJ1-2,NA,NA,CASSDLTGPNYGYTF,TGTGCCAGCAGTGATCTGACAGGCCCTAACTATGGCTACACCTTC
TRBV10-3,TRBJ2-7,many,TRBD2,CAISDPGLDQRYEQYF,TGTGCCATCAGTGATCCCGGACTAGACCAGCGCTACGAGCAGTACTTC
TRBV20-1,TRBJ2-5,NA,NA,CSAQAEEETQYF,TGCAGTGCTCAGGCAGAGGAAGAGACCCAGTACTTC
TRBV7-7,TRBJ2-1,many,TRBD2,CASSLGTSSNEQFF,TGTGCTAGCAGCTTAGGGACTAGCTCGAATGAGCAGTTCTTC
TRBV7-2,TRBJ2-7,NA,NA,CTSSLWTQSSYEQYF,TGTACCAGCAGCTTATGGACCCAGAGCTCCTACGAGCAGTACTTC
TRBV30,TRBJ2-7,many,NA,CAWRVYHEQYF,TGTGCCTGGAGGGTTTATCACGAGCAGTACTTC
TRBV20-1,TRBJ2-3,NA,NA,CSARDRRGISTDTQYF,TGCAGTGCTAGAGATCGACGGGGGATTAGCACAGATACGCAGTATTTT
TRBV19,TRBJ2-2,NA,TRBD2,CATSQGPASGGELFF,TGTGCCACCAGCCAAGGGCCGGCTAGCGGTGGGGAGCTGTTTTTT